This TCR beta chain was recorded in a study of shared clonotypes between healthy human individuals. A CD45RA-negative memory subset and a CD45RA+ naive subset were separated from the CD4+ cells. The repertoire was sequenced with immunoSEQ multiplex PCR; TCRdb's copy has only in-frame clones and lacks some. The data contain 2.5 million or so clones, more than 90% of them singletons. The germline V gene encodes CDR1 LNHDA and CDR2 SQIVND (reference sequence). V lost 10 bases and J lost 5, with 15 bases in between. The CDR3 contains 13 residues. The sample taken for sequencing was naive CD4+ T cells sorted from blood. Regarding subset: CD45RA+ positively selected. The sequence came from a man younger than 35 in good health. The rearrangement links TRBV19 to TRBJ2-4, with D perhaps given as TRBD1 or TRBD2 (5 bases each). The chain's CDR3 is CATSRDPENIQYF. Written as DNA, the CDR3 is TGTGCCACCAGCCGGGACCCAGAAAACATTCAGTACTTC.